This TCR beta chain was identified in a study of T cell changes during pregnancy in multiple sclerosis. Assay: immunoSEQ multiplex PCR; the TCRdb copy retains only in-frame clones and omits some. The repertoire consists of approximately 48,000 clones, with 75% to 95% occurring once and the leading ten covering about 9.8%. This TCR was sampled from a female donor with multiple sclerosis, enrolled in a pregnancy study. Material: CD8+ T cells from peripheral blood mononuclear cells, obtained after pregnancy.

The CDR3 DNA follows: TGTGCCAGCAGCCAAAGACAGGGGGCCTACGAGCAGTACTTC. Its protein is CASSQRQGAYEQYF. The rearrangement uses TRBV11-3 and TRBJ2-7; the match to TRBD1 covers 9 bases. This CDR3 spans 14 amino acids. Trimming cost V 5 bases and J 2 bases; bases outside gene matches: 4. Germline CDR1 is SGHNT and CDR2 is YENEEA.